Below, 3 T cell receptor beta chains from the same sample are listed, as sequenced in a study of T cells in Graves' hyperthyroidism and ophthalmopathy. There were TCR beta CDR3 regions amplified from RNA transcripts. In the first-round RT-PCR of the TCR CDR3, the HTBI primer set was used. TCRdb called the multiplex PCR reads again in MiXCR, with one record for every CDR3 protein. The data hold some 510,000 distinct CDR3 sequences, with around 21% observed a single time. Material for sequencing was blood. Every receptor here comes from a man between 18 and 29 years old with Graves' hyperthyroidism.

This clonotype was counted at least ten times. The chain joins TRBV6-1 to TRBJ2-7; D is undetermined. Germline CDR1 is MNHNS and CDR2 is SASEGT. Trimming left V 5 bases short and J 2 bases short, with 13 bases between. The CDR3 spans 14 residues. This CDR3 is CASSMDPLTYEQYF. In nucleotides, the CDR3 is TGTGCCAGCAGTATGGACCCTTTGACCTACGAGCAGTACTTC.

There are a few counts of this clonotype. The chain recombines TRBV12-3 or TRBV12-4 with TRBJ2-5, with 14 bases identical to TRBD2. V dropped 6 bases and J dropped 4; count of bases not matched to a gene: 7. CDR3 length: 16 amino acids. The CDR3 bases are TGTGCCAGCAGCACCGGGACTAGCGGGAGCGGAGAGACCCAGTACTTC. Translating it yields CASSTGTSGSGETQYF.

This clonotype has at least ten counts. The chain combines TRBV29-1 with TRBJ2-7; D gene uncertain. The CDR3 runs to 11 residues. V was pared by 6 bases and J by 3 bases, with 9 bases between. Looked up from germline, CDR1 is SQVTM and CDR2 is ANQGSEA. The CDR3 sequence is CSVAHDYEQYF. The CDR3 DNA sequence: TGCAGCGTGGCTCATGACTACGAGCAGTACTTC.